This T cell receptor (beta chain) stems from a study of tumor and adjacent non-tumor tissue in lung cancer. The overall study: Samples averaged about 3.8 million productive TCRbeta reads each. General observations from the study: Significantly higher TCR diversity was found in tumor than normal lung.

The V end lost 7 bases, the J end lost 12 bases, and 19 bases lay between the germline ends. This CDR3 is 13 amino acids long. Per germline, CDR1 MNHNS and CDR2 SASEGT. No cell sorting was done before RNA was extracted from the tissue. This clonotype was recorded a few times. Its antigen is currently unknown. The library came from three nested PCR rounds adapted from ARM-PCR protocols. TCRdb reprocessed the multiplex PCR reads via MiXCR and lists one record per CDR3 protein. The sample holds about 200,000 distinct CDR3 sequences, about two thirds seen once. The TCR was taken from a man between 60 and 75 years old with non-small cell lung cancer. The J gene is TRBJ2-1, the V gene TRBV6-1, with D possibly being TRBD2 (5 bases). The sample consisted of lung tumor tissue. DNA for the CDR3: TGTGCCAGCAAAAAACTAGTTCGTATGACGCAGTTCTTC. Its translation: CASKKLVRMTQFF.